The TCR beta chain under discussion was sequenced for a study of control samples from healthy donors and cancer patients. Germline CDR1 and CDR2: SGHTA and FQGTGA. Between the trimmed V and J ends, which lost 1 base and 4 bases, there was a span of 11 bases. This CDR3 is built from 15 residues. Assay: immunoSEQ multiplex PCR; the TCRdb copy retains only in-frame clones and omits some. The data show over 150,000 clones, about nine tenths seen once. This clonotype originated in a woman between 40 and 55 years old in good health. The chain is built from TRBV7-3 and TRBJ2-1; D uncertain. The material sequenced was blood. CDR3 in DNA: TGTGCCAGCAGCTTAAGCCGTTCTGGATACAATGAGCAGTTCTTC. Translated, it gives CASSLSRSGYNEQFF.